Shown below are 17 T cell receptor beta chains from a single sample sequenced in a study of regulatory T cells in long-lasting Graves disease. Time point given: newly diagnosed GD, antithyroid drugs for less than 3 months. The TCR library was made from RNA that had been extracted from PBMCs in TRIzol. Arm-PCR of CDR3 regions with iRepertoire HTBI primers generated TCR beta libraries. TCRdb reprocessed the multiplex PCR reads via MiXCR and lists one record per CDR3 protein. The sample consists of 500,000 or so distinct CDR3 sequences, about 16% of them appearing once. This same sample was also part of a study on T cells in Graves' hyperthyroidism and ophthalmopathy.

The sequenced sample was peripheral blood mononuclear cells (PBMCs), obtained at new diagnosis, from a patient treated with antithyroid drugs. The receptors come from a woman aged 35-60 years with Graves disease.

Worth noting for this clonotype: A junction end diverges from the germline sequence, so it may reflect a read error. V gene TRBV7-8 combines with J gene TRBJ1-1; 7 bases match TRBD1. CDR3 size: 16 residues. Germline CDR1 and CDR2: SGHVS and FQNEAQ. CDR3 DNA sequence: TGTGCCAACAGCAGCTTAAGGGGGGCAGGGGGCACTGAAGCTTTCTTT. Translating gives CANSSLRGAGGTEAFF.

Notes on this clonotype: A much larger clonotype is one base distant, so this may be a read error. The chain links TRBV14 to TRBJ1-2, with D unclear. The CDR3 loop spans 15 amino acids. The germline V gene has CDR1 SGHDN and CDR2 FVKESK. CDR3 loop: CASGQDGNSFYGYTF. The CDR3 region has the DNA TGTGCCAGCGGCCAAGATGGGAACAGCTTCTATGGCTACACCTTC.

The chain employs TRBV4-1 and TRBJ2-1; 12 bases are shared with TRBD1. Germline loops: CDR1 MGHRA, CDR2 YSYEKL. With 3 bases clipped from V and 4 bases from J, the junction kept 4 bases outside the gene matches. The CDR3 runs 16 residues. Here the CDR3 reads CASSHPGQGAYNEQFF. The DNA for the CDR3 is TGCGCCAGCAGCCACCCGGGACAGGGGGCGTACAATGAGCAGTTCTTC.

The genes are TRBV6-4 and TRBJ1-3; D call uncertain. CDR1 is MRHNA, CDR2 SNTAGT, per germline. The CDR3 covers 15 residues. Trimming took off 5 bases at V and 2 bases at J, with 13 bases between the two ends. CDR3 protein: CASSKLPGAGNTIYF. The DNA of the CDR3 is TGTGCCAGCAGTAAGTTACCTGGGGCTGGAAACACCATATATTTT.

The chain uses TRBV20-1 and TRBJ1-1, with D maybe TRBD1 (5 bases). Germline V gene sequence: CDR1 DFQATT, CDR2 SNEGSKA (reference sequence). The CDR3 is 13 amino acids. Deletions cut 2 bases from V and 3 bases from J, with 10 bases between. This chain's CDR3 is CSARTQADTEAFF. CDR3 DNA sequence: TGCAGTGCTAGAACACAGGCGGACACTGAAGCTTTCTTT.

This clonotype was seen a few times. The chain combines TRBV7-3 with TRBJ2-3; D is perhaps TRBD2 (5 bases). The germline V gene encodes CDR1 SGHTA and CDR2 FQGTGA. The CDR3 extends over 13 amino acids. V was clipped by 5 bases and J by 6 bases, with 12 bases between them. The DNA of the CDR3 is TGTGCCAGCAGCCCGGGAATTCGGGATACGCAGTATTTT. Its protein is CASSPGIRDTQYF.

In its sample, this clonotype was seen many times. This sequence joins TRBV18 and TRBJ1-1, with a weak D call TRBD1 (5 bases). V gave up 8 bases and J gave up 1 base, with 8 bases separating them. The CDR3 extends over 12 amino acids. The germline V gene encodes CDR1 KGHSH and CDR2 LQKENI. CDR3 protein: CASSTGNTEAFF. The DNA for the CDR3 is TGTGCCAGCAGTACAGGGAACACTGAAGCTTTCTTT.

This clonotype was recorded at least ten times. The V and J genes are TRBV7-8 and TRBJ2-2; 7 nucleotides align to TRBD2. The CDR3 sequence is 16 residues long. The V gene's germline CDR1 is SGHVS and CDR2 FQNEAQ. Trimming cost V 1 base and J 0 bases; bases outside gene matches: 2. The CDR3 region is CASSLGLATNTGELFF. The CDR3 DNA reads TGTGCCAGCAGCTTAGGACTAGCCACGAACACCGGGGAGCTGTTTTTT. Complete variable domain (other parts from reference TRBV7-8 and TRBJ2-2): GAGVSQSPRYKVAKRGQDVALRCDPISGHVSLFWYQQALGQGPEFLTYFQNEAQLDKSGLPSDRFFAERPEGSVSTLKIQRTQQEDSAVYLCASSLGLATNTGELFFGEGSRLTVL.

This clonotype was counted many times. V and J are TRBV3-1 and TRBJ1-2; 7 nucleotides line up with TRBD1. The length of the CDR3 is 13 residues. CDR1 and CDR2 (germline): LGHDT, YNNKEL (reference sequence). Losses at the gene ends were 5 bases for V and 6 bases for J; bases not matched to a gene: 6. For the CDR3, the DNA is TGTGCCAGCAGCTTCAGACAGGGAAATGGCTACACCTTC. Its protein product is CASSFRQGNGYTF.

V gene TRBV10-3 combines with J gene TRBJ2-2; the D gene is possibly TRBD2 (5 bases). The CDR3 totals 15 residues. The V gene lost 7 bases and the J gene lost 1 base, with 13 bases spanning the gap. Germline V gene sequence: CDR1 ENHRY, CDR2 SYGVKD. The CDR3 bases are TGTGCCATCACATCAGGCGGGCGGAACACCGGGGAGCTGTTTTTT. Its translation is CAITSGGRNTGELFF.

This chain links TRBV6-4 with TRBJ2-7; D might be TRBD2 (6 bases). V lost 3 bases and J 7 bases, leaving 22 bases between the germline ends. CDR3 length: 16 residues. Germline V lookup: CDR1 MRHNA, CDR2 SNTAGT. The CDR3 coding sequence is TGTGCCAGCAGTGAGGCCCAACCGGGACTCCTTGGGGAGCAGTACTTC. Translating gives CASSEAQPGLLGEQYF.

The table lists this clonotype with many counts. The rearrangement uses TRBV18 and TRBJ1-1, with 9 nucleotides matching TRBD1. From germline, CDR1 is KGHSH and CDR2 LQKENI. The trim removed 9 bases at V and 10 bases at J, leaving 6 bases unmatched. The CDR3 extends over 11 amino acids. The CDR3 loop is CARTNRGRAFF. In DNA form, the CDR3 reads TGTGCCAGGACAAACAGGGGGCGAGCTTTCTTT.

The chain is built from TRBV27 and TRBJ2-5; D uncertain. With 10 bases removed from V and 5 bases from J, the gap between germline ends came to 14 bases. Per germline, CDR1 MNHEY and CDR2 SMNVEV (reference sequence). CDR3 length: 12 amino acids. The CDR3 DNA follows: TGTGCCAACAAAGGAAGTGGCGAGACCCAGTACTTC. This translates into CANKGSGETQYF.

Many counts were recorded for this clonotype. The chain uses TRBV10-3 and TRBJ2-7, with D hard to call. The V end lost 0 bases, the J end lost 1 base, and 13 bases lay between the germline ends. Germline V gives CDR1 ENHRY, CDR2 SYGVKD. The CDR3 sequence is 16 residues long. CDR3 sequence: CAISESTLLTSYEQYF. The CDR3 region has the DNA TGTGCCATCAGTGAGTCGACTCTCCTTACATCCTACGAGCAGTACTTC.

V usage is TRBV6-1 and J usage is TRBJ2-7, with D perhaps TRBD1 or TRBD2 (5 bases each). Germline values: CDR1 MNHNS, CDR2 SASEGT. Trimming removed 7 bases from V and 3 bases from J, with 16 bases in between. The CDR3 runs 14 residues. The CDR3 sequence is CASTPRGPIYEQYF. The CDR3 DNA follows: TGTGCCAGCACCCCCCGGGGCCCTATCTACGAGCAGTACTTC.

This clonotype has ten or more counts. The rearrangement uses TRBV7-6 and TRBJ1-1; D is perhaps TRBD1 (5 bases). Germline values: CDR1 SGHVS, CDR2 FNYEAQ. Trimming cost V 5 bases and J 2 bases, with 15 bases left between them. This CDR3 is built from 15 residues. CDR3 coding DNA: TGTGCCAGCAGCCAACTTGTAACAGGAAACACTGAAGCTTTCTTT. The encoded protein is CASSQLVTGNTEAFF.

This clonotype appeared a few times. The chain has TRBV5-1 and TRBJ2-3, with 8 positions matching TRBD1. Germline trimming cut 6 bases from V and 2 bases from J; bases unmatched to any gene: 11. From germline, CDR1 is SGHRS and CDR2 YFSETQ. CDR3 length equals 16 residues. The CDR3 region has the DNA TGCGCCAGCAAAACCGGGACAGGTACCCACACAGATACGCAGTATTTT. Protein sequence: CASKTGTGTHTDTQYF.